What follows is one T cell receptor beta chain and its context. Its antigen is not known. Primers included in the PCR were 60 Vbeta and 13 Jbeta primers. Sequencing was performed with immunoSEQ multiplex PCR; in TCRdb, only in-frame clones are kept and a portion is missing. The table shows 150,000 to 200,000 clones, with around 72% occurring only once. The sample belongs to a study of cytomegalovirus exposure and HLA in healthy donors. This CDR3 comprises 14 residues. Germline loops: CDR1 LNHNV, CDR2 YYDKDF (reference sequence). V lost 0 bases, J lost 5 bases, and 7 bases lay in between. Regarding the study as a whole: The classifier reportedly diagnosed cytomegalovirus status with high sensitivity and specificity. CMV serostatus was the only recorded immune exposure for donors. One variant, a missense change in DCLRE1C, was linked in a later analysis to TCR beta V- and J-gene trimming. In vitro testing confirmed a few CMV-associated chains as specific for CMV antigens.

This TCR was sampled from a woman aged 45-59 years in good health and CMV-seropositive. The rearrangement uses TRBV15 and TRBJ1-4; D is uncertain. Source material: PBMCs. CDR3 nucleotides: TGTGCCACCAGCAGAGATCTAGAGAATGAAAAACTGTTTTTT. Amino acid sequence: CATSRDLENEKLFF.